The clone carrying this T cell receptor beta chain was observed at least ten times. The antigen is not known. V lost 7 bases, J lost 2 bases, and 9 bases lay in between. CDR1 is MNHNY, CDR2 SVGAGI, per germline (reference sequence). CDR3 length equals 13 residues. The data are from a study of breast tumors, draining lymph nodes, adjacent tissues. Whole-study findings and limits: Compared with basal-like, luminal-like tumors shared significantly more repertoire with nontumor tissue. Tumors had less TCR diversity than lymph nodes, more than nontumor tissue.

Samples came from axillary lymph nodes draining the breast cancer. A single record per CDR3 protein comes from TCRdb applying MiXCR to the multiplex PCR reads. The sample records some 170,000 distinct CDR3 sequences, roughly 35% being singletons. Sequenced material: axillary lymph node tissue. This sequence originates from a female donor with breast cancer. Some clones in this sample may be carry-over from other donors' samples. The rearrangement joins TRBV6-6 to TRBJ2-1; D gene unclear. This CDR3 is CASTFLAYNEQFF. The CDR3 DNA follows: TGTGCCAGCACATTTTTGGCCTACAATGAGCAGTTCTTC.